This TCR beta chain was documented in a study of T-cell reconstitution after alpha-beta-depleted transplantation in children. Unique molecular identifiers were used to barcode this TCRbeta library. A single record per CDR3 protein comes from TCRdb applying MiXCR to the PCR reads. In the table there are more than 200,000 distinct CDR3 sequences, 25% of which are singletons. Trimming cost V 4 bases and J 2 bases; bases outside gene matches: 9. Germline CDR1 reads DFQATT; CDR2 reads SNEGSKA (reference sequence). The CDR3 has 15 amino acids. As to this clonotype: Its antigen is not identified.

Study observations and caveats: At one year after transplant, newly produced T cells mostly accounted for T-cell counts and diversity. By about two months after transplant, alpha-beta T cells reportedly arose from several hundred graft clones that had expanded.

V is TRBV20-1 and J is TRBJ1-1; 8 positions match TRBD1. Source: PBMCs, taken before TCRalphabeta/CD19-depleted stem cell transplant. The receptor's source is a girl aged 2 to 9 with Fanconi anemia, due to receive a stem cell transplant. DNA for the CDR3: TGCAGTGCTATAACAGGGGGAAGGGTCAACACTGAAGCTTTCTTT. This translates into CSAITGGRVNTEAFF.